The 24 T cell receptor beta chains in this list originate from one sample, sequenced in a study of control samples from healthy donors and cancer patients. Measured with immunoSEQ multiplex PCR; TCRdb has only the in-frame clones, and not every one. The data contain 120,000 or so clones, roughly 90% of them singletons. Specimen: PBMCs. These receptors all come from a woman aged 60-75 years with lung cancer.

The J gene is TRBJ1-4, the V gene TRBV5-6; D may be TRBD1 (6 bases). CDR1 and CDR2 from the germline V gene are SGHDT and YYEEEE. V was pared by 4 bases and J by 7 bases, with 14 bases between. The CDR3 is 14 amino acids. The CDR3 nucleotides read TGTGCCAGCAGCCTGGAGGGGGGGCCTGAAAAACTGTTTTTT. Its protein is CASSLEGGPEKLFF.

The chain has TRBV11-2 and TRBJ2-7; D might be TRBD2 (7 bases). This CDR3 is 13 amino acids long. Germline CDR1 is SGHAT and CDR2 is FQNNGV. V gave up 2 bases and J gave up 6 bases, with 11 bases separating them. CDR3 in amino acids: CASSLSGGIEQYF. CDR3 nucleotides: TGTGCCAGCAGCTTATCGGGGGGCATCGAGCAGTACTTC.

The chain joins TRBV11-3 to TRBJ2-3; 7 bases are a match to TRBD2. After removal of 5 bases from V and 4 bases from J, the junction contained 12 bases not matched to a gene. Germline CDR1 reads SGHNT; CDR2 reads YENEEA. The CDR3 covers 16 residues. In DNA form, the CDR3 reads TGTGCCAGCAGCGAATGGGAGGGAGTGAGCGCAGATACGCAGTATTTT. Translated, it gives CASSEWEGVSADTQYF.

The rearrangement uses TRBV7-8 and TRBJ2-3; possibly TRBD2 for D (5 bases). CDR1 and CDR2 (germline): SGHVS, FQNEAQ. The V gene lost 7 bases and the J gene lost 9 bases, with 20 bases spanning the gap. The CDR3 is 14 amino acids. CDR3 residues: CASTRTGVMRTQYF. The DNA of the CDR3 is TGTGCCAGCACCAGGACTGGGGTAATGAGGACGCAGTATTTT.

The chain employs TRBV5-1 and TRBJ1-3; 7 bases match TRBD1. This CDR3 has 16 amino acids. J gave up 3 bases and V 1 base, and 7 bases lay outside the gene matches. The germline CDR1 and CDR2 sequences are SGHRS and YFSETQ. The CDR3 DNA reads TGCGCCAGCAGCTTGACCGGGACAGTAGGTGGAAACACCATATATTTT. It encodes CASSLTGTVGGNTIYF.

CDR3 sequence (DNA): TGCAGCGTTTTTTTGTCAACTGGCTCCTACGAGCAGTACTTC. As protein: CSVFLSTGSYEQYF. The chain has TRBV29-1 and TRBJ2-7; no clear D. This CDR3 is built from 14 residues. V lost 5 bases, J lost 0 bases, and 14 bases lay in between. Germline V CDR1 and CDR2: SQVTM, ANQGSEA.

The rearrangement links TRBV12-3 or TRBV12-4 to TRBJ2-7; D remains unclear. The CDR3 contains 11 residues. V lost 2 bases and J lost 6, with 5 bases in between. The CDR3 sequence: CASSLSGEQYF. In DNA form, the CDR3 reads TGTGCCAGCAGTTTAAGTGGCGAGCAGTACTTC.

The genes are TRBV5-1 and TRBJ1-4, with 7 bases aligning to TRBD1. The CDR3 runs 14 residues. V lost 4 bases and J lost 12; bases outside the gene matches: 12. Germline loops: CDR1 SGHRS, CDR2 YFSETQ. In DNA form, the CDR3 reads TGCGCCAGCAGCGAGGGGGACAGTCATCGGGAACTGTTTTTT. Translating it yields CASSEGDSHRELFF.

The rearrangement links TRBV5-1 to TRBJ2-5, with D tentatively TRBD1 (6 bases). V was shortened by 7 bases and J by 3 bases, with 16 bases between the two germline ends. In germline, CDR1 is SGHRS, CDR2 YFSETQ. The CDR3 covers 14 residues. The CDR3 is CASLRDTGEETQYF. Written as DNA, the CDR3 is TGCGCCAGCCTCCGGGACACGGGTGAAGAGACCCAGTACTTC.

This clone is a singleton in its sample. The chain links TRBV11-2 to TRBJ1-6, with D hard to call. This CDR3 is 14 amino acids long. The ends were cut back, 1 base at V and 5 bases at J, with 6 bases in the middle. The germline CDR1 and CDR2 sequences are SGHAT and FQNNGV. The CDR3 DNA reads TGTGCCAGCAGCTTAGTTGGGAATAATTCACCCCTCCACTTT. It encodes CASSLVGNNSPLHF.

This chain joins TRBV7-2 and TRBJ1-2; TRBD1 might be the D (5 bases). Trimming stripped 2 bases from V and 3 bases from J, with 16 bases between. Per the germline V gene, CDR1 is SGHTA and CDR2 is FQGNSA. This CDR3 region has 16 residues. In DNA, the CDR3 is TGTGCCAGCAGCTTAAATTTGGGGGTGCGAGACTATGGCTACACCTTC. Protein product: CASSLNLGVRDYGYTF. Full variable domain (rest looked up from reference TRBV7-2 and TRBJ1-2): GAGVSQSPSNKVTEKGKDVELRCDPISGHTALYWYRQSLGQGLEFLIYFQGNSAPDKSGLPSDRFSAERTGGSVSTLTIQRTQQEDSAVYLCASSLNLGVRDYGYTFGSGTRLTVV.

V and J are TRBV7-9 and TRBJ1-1; D unresolved. The V end lost 5 bases, the J end lost 6 bases, and 7 bases lay between the germline ends. The V gene's germline CDR1 is SEHNR and CDR2 FQNEAQ (reference sequence). The CDR3 is 11 amino acids. The CDR3 protein is CASSPGPEAFF. In nucleotides, the CDR3 is TGTGCCAGCAGCCCCGGGCCTGAAGCTTTCTTT.

CDR3: CASSLRRGDSPLHF. The CDR3 coding sequence is TGTGCCAGCAGCCTCCGCAGGGGGGATTCACCCCTCCACTTT. The J gene is TRBJ1-6, the V gene TRBV6-6; TRBD1 matches at 7 bases. Germline V gene sequence: CDR1 MNHNY, CDR2 SVGAGI (reference sequence). The CDR3 loop spans 14 amino acids. V was clipped by 6 bases and J by 8 bases; unmatched bases: 7.

This sequence joins TRBV6-2 or TRBV6-3 and TRBJ1-5, with 7 bases matching TRBD1. This CDR3 has 14 amino acids. Looked up from germline, CDR1 is MNHEY and CDR2 is SVGEGT. J gave up 5 bases and V 2 bases, and 3 bases lay outside the gene matches. The CDR3 nucleotides are TGTGCCAGCAGTTACGGGGACAGTCATCAGCCCCAGCATTTT. Residues: CASSYGDSHQPQHF.

DNA of the CDR3: TGTGCCAGCAGCGTTGACAGCGAATTTAACTATAATTCACCCCTCCACTTT. Its translation: CASSVDSEFNYNSPLHF. The chain links TRBV7-8 to TRBJ1-6, with a weak D call TRBD1 (5 bases). Per the germline V gene, CDR1 is SGHVS and CDR2 is FQNEAQ. V was shortened by 5 bases and J by 3 bases, with 17 bases between the two germline ends. The CDR3 runs to 17 residues. Filled out from reference TRBV7-8 and TRBJ1-6, the complete variable domain reads GAGVSQSPRYKVAKRGQDVALRCDPISGHVSLFWYQQALGQGPEFLTYFQNEAQLDKSGLPSDRFFAERPEGSVSTLKIQRTQQEDSAVYLCASSVDSEFNYNSPLHFGNGTRLTVT.

This chain joins TRBV7-2 and TRBJ2-5; TRBD1 is a possible D gene (5 bases). In germline, CDR1 is SGHTA, CDR2 FQGNSA. Trimming took 7 bases from V and 4 from J, leaving 10 bases between them. There are 12 residues in the CDR3. The chain's CDR3 is CASNPQGETQYF. DNA for the CDR3: TGTGCCAGCAACCCGCAGGGAGAGACCCAGTACTTC.

The rearrangement joins TRBV30 to TRBJ1-5; D may be TRBD1 (6 bases). This CDR3 comprises 16 residues. Germline lookup yields CDR1 GTSNPN and CDR2 SVGIG (reference sequence). Trimming removed 3 bases from V and 5 bases from J, with 20 bases in between. The CDR3: CAWRPQWGAKDQPQHF. The CDR3 DNA reads as TGTGCCTGGAGGCCCCAGTGGGGGGCGAAGGATCAGCCCCAGCATTTT.

This clone came up a few times. The chain couples TRBV2 to TRBJ2-7; D is uncertain. Germline CDR1 and CDR2: SNHLY and FYNNEI. The length of the CDR3 is 15 residues. V lost 2 bases and J 5 bases, leaving 16 bases between the germline ends. CDR3 nucleotides: TGTGCCAGCAGTGAACTGAGCCCCCTCTACGACGAGCAGTACTTC. This gives the protein CASSELSPLYDEQYF.

This clone has a single count. The V and J genes are TRBV11-3 and TRBJ1-4, with 9 bases identical to TRBD1. Trimming removed 3 bases from V and 8 bases from J; junction bases left unmatched: 4. This CDR3 region has 14 residues. Per the germline V gene, CDR1 is SGHNT and CDR2 is YENEEA. The CDR3 sequence: CASSLGQGLEKLFF. CDR3 in DNA: TGTGCCAGCAGCTTGGGACAGGGATTAGAAAAACTGTTTTTT. The full variable domain, in which reference TRBV11-3 and TRBJ1-4 provide the parts outside the CDR3, is EAGVVQSPRYKIIEKKQPVAFWCNPISGHNTLYWYLQNLGQGPELLIRYENEEAVDDSQLPKDRFSAERLKGVDSTLKIQPAELGDSAVYLCASSLGQGLEKLFFGSGTQLSVL.

This clone was found a few times. The rearrangement links TRBV30 to TRBJ2-2; TRBD2 matches 9 bases. The germline CDR1 and CDR2 sequences are GTSNPN and SVGIG (reference sequence). V gave up 0 bases and J gave up 0 bases; unmatched junction bases: 14. The CDR3 runs 20 residues. CDR3 amino acids: CAWSVRLAGLWGSNTGELFF. CDR3 coding DNA: TGTGCCTGGAGTGTTCGGCTAGCGGGGCTCTGGGGCTCGAACACCGGGGAGCTGTTTTTT.

The CDR3, as DNA: TGCAGCGTCGCCCTGGGGTCGAACACTGAAGCTTTCTTT. This codes for CSVALGSNTEAFF. V and J are TRBV29-1 and TRBJ1-1; D call uncertain. V gave up 6 bases and J gave up 1 base, with 12 bases separating them. The CDR3 totals 13 residues. CDR1 is SQVTM, CDR2 ANQGSEA, per germline.

The rearrangement joins TRBV27 to TRBJ2-2; D not certain. The CDR3 runs 16 residues. V lost 0 bases and J lost 1, with 9 bases in between. Germline loops: CDR1 MNHEY, CDR2 SMNVEV (reference sequence). The CDR3 DNA is TGTGCCAGCAGTTTATCGAGCCAGCTGAACACCGGGGAGCTGTTTTTT. Protein sequence: CASSLSSQLNTGELFF.

The chain carries TRBV24-1 and TRBJ2-5, with 11 bases matching TRBD2. Germline-derived CDR1 and CDR2 are KGHDR and SFDVKD. The CDR3 has 16 residues. Trimming cost V 4 bases and J 1 base; bases outside gene matches: 4. CDR3: CATSDRLAGSQETQYF. In DNA, the CDR3 is TGTGCCACCAGTGACCGACTAGCGGGATCCCAAGAGACCCAGTACTTC.

The chain recombines TRBV7-2 with TRBJ1-1; D is unclear. The germline gives CDR1 SGHTA, CDR2 FQGNSA. This CDR3 spans 12 amino acids. V was trimmed by 6 bases and J by 4 bases, leaving 9 bases between them. Here the CDR3 reads CASSNGITEAFF. DNA of the CDR3: TGTGCCAGCAGTAACGGGATCACTGAAGCTTTCTTT. Combining the CDR3 with reference TRBV7-2 and TRBJ1-1 gives the whole variable domain GAGVSQSPSNKVTEKGKDVELRCDPISGHTALYWYRQSLGQGLEFLIYFQGNSAPDKSGLPSDRFSAERTGGSVSTLTIQRTQQEDSAVYLCASSNGITEAFFGQGTRLTVV.